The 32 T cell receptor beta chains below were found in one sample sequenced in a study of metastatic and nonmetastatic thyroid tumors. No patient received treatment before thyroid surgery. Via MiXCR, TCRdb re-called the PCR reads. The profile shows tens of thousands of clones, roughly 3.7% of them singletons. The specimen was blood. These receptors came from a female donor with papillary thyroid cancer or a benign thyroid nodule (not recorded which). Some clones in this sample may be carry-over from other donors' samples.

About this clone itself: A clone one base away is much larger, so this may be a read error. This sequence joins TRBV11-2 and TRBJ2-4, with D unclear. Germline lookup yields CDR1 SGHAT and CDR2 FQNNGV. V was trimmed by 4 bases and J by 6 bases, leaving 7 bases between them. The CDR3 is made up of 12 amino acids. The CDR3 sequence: CASSSCRNIQYF. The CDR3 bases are TGTGCCAGCAGCTCATGTAGAAACATTCAGTACTTC.

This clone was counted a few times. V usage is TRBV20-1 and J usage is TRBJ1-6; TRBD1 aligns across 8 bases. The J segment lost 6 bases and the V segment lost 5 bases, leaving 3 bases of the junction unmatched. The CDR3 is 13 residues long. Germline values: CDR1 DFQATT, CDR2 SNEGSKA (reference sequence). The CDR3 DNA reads TGCAGTGCTCGGACAGGGCCTAATTCACCCCTCCACTTT. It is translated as CSARTGPNSPLHF.

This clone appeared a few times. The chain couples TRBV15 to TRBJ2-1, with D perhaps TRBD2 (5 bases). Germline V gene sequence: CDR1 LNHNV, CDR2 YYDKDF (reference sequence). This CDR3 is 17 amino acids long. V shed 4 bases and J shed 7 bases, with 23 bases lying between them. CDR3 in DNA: TGTGCCACCAGCAAAGATCCACTAGTTGGAGGATTGAATGAGCAGTTCTTC. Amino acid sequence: CATSKDPLVGGLNEQFF.

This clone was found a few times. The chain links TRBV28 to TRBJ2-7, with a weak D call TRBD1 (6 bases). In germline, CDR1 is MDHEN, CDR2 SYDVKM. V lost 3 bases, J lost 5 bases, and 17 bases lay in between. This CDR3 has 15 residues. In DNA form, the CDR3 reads TGTGCCAGCAGTTTTATCTACAGGGCGTATGACGAGCAGTACTTC. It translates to CASSFIYRAYDEQYF.

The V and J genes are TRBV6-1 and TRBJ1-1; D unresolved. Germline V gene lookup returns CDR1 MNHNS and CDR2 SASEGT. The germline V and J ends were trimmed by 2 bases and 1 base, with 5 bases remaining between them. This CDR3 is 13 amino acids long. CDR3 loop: CASSEQENTEAFF. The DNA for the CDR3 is TGTGCCAGCAGTGAACAGGAGAACACTGAAGCTTTCTTT.

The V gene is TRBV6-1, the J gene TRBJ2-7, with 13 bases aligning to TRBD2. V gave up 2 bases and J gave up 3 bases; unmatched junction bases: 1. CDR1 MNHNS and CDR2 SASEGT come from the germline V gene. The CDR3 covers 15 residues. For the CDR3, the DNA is TGTGCCAGCAGTGAAAGGACTAGCGGGAGCTACGAGCAGTACTTC. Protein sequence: CASSERTSGSYEQYF.

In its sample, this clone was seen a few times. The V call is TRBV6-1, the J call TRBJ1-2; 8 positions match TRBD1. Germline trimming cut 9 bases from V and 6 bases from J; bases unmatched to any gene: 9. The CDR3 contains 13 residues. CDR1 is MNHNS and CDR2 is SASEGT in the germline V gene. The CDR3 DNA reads TGTGCCAGTAAGGTCCAGGGGGCGGATGGCTACACCTTC. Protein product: CASKVQGADGYTF.

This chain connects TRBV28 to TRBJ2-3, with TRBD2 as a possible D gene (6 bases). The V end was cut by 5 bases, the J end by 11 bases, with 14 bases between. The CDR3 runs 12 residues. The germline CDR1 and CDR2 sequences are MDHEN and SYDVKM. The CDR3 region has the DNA TGTGCCAGCAGTCCCCACCCAGCGGGGCAGTATTTT. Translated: CASSPHPAGQYF.

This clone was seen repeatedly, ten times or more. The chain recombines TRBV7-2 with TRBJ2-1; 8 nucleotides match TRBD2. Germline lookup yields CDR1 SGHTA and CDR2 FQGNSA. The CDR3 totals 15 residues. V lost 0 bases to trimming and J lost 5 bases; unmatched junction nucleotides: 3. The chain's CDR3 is CASSLAAGGHNEQFF. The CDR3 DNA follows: TGTGCCAGCAGCTTAGCCGCGGGGGGACACAATGAGCAGTTCTTC.

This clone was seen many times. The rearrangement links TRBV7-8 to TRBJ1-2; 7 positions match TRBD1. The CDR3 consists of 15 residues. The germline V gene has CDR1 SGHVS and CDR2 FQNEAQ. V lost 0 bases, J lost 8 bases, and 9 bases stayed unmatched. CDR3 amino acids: CASSLALPGQRGYTF. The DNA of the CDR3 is TGTGCCAGCAGCTTAGCGCTTCCGGGACAGCGGGGCTACACCTTC.

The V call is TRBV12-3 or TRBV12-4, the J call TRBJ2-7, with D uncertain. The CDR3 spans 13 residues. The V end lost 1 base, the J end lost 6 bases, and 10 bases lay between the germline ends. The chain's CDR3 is CASSLGGSSEQYF. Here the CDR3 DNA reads TGTGCCAGCAGTTTAGGGGGTAGTTCCGAGCAGTACTTC.

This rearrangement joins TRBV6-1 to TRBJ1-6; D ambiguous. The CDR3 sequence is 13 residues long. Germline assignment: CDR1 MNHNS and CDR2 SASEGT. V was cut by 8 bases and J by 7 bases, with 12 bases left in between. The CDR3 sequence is CASAGAWNSPLHF. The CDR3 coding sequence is TGTGCCAGCGCAGGAGCGTGGAATTCACCCCTCCACTTT.

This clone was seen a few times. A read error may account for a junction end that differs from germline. The CDR3, as DNA: TGCAGTGCTAGACTAGCGGTCGTTACAAGCTCCTACGATCAGTACTTC. Residues: CSARLAVVTSSYDQYF. This sequence joins TRBV20-1 and TRBJ2-7; TRBD2 agrees at 7 bases. CDR1 is DFQATT, CDR2 SNEGSKA, per germline (reference sequence). The CDR3 length is 16 residues.

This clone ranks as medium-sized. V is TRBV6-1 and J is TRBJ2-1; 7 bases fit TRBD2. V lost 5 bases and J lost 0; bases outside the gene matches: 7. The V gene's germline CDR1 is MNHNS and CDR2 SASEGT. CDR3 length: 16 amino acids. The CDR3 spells CASSFRSGTSYNEQFF. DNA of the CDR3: TGTGCCAGCAGTTTCCGAAGCGGGACCTCCTACAATGAGCAGTTCTTC.

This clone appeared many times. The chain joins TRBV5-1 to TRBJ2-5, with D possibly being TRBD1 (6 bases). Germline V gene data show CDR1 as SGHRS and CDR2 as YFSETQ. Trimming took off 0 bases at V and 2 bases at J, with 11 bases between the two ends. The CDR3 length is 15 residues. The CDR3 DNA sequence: TGCGCCAGCAGCTTGGCCGGGACATTTCAAGAGACCCAGTACTTC. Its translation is CASSLAGTFQETQYF.

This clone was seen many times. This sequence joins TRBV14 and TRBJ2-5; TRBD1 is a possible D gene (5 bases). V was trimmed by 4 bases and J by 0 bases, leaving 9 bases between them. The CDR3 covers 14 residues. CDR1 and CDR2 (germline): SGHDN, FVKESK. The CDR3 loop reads CASSPTEYQETQYF. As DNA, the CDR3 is TGTGCCAGCAGCCCGACAGAGTACCAAGAGACCCAGTACTTC.

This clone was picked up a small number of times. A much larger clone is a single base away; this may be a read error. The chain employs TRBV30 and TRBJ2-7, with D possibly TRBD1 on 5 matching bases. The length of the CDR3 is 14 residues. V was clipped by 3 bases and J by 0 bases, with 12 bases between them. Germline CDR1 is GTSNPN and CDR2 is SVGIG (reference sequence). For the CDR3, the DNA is TGTGCCTGGAGCATACAGGAATTCTCCTACGAGCAGTACTTC. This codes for CAWSIQEFSYEQYF.

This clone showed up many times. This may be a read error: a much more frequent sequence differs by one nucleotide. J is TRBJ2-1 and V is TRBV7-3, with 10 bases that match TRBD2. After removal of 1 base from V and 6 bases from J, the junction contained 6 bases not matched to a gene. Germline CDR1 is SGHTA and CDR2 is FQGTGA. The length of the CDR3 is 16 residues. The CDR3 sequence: CASSLNRLAGANEQFF. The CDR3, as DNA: TGTGCCAGCAGCTTAAATCGGCTAGCGGGGGCCAATGAGCAGTTCTTC.

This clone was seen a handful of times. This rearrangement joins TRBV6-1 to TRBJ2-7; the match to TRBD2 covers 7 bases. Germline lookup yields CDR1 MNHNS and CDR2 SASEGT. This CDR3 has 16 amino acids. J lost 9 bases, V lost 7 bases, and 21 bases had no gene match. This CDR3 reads CASTQGNPAGWGGQYF. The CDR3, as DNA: TGTGCCAGCACCCAAGGGAACCCAGCGGGCTGGGGGGGGCAGTACTTC.

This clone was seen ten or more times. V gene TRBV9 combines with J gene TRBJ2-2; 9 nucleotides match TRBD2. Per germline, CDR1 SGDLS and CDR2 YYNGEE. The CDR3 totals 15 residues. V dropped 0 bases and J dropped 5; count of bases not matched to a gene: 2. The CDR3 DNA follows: TGTGCCAGCAGCGTAGGTCTAGCGGGAACCGGGGAGCTGTTTTTT. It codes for CASSVGLAGTGELFF.

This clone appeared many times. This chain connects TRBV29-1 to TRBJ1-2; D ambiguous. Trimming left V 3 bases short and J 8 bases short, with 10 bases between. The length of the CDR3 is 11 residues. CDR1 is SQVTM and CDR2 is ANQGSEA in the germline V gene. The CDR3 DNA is TGCAGCGTTGAGGTGTCTGGAGGCTACACCTTC. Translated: CSVEVSGGYTF. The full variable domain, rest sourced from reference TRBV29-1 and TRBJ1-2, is SAVISQKPSRDICQRGTSLTIQCQVDSQVTMMFWYRQQPGQSLTLIATANQGSEATYESGFVIDKFPISRPNLTFSTLTVSNMSPEDSSIYLCSVEVSGGYTFGSGTRLTVV.

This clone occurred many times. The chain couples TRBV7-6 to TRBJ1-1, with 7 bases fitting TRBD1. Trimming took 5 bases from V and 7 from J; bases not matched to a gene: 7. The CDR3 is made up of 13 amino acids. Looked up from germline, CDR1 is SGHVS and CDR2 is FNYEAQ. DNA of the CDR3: TGTGCCAGCAGCACCCGGGACAGTAGTGAAGCTTTCTTT. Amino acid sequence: CASSTRDSSEAFF.

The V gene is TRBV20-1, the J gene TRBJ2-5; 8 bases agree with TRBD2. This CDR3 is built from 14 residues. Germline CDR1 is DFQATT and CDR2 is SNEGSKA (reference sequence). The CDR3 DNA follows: TGCTCGAACGTACTAGCGGTGTTGGGAGAGACCCAGTACTTC. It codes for CSNVLAVLGETQYF.

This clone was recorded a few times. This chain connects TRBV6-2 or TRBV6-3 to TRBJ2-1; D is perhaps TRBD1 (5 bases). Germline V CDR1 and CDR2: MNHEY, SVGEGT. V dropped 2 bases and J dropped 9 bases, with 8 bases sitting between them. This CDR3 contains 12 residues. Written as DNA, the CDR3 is TGTGCCAGCAGTTACAGGGGCAGTGAGCAGTTCTTC. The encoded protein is CASSYRGSEQFF.

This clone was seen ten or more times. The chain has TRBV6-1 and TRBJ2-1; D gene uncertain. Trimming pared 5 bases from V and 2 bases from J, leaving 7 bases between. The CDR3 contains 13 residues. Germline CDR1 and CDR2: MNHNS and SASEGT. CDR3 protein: CASSSDAYNEQFF. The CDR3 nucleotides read TGTGCCAGCAGTTCGGACGCCTACAATGAGCAGTTCTTC.

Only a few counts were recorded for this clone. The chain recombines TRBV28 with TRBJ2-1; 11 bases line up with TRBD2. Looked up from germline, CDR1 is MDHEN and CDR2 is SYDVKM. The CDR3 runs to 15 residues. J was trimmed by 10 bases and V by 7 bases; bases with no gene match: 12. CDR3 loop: CASIGTSGFTSEQFF. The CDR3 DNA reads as TGTGCCAGCATTGGGACTAGCGGTTTTACAAGCGAGCAGTTCTTC.

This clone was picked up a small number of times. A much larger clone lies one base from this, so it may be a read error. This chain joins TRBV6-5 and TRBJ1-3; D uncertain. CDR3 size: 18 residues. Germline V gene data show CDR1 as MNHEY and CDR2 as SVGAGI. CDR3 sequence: CASSYSAGQTSSGNTTYF. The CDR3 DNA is TGTGCCAGCAGTTACAGCGCAGGCCAAACGAGCTCTGGAAACACCACATATTTT.

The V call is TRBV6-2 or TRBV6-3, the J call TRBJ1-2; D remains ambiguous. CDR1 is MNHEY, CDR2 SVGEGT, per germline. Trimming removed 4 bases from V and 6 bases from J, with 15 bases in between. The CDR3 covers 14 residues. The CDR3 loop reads CASSLKGYLHGYTF. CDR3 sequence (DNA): TGTGCCAGCAGTTTGAAGGGCTACCTCCATGGCTACACCTTC.

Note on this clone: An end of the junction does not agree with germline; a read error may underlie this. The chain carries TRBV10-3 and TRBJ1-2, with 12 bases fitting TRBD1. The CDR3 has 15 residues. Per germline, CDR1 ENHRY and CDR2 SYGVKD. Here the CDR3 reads CPISGGTGGAGGYTF. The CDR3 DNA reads TGTCCCATCAGTGGAGGGACAGGGGGCGCCGGTGGCTACACCTTC.

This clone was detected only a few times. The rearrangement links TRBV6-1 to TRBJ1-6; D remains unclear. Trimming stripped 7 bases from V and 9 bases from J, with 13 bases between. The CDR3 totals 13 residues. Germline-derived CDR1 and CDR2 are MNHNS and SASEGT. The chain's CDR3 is CASTLTRGSPLHF. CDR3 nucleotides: TGTGCCAGCACCCTAACTCGTGGTTCACCCCTCCACTTT.

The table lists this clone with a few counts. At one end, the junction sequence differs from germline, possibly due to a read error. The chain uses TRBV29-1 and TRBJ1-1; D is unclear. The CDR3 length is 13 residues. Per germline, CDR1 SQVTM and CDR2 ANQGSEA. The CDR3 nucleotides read TGCAGCGTTGTGGCAGGCAGGAACACTGAAGTTTTCTTT. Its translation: CSVVAGRNTEVFF.

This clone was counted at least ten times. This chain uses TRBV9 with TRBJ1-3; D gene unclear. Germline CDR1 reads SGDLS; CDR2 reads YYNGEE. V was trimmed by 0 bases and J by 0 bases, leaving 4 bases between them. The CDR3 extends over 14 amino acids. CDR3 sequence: CASSVGSSGNTIYF. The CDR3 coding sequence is TGTGCCAGCAGCGTAGGCTCCTCTGGAAACACCATATATTTT.